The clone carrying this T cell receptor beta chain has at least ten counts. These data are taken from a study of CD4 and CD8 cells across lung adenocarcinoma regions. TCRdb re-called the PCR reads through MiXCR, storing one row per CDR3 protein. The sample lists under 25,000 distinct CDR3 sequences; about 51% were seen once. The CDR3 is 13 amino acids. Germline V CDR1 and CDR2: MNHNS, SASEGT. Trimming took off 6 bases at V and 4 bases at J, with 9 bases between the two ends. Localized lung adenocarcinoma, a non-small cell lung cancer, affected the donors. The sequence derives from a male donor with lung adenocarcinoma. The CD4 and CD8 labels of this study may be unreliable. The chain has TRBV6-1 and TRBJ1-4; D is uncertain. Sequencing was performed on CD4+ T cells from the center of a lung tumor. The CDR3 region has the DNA TGTGCCAGCAGACGCACCTTTAATGAAAAACTGTTTTTT. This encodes CASRRTFNEKLFF.